What follows is one TCR beta chain and its context. V gave up 0 bases and J gave up 9 bases, with 11 bases separating them. The CDR3 runs to 13 residues. Germline loops: CDR1 SNHLY, CDR2 FYNNEI. The data were taken from a study of blood T cell repertoires in COVID-19. As for the study in general: Sites across the United States, Italy and Spain contributed samples from acute and convalescent COVID-19. PBMCs, B-cell-depleted T cells, or T cells were the source of the cDNA or gDNA that made up the material.

Original analysis: Quantification of nucleated cells was approximated via reference gene primer amplification. The protocol was immunoSEQ multiplex PCR, while the TCRdb copy is restricted to in-frame clones and leaves out a portion. That table furnishes V, J and clone size, whereas the DNA furnished D and trimming. Of more than 110,000 clones in the sample, roughly 81% were seen once. The chain employs TRBV2 and TRBJ1-1; D ambiguous. This clonotype was sampled from a woman in her 50s with active or convalescent COVID-19. Sequenced material: peripheral blood. The CDR3 here is CASSEALTHQAFF. For the CDR3, the DNA is TGTGCCAGCAGTGAAGCGCTAACCCACCAAGCTTTCTTT.